These 4 T cell receptor beta chains originate from one sample sequenced in a study of blood T cells in healthy people across ages. Primers used in a second PCR of roughly 6 to 12 cycles were a sample-barcoded 5' primer and a J-beta primer mix. TCRdb analysed the 5' RACE reads with MiXCR anew, one entry per CDR3 protein. The sample has about 380,000 distinct CDR3 sequences; 45% to 65% are singletons. The material sequenced was blood. These receptors all stem from a man aged 55 to 70 in good health.

On this clonotype itself: With a much larger clone just one base away, this may be a read error. The chain combines TRBV30 with TRBJ2-7, with D hard to call. Gene TRBJ2-5 matches the end of the DNA better, so the J call may be wrong. The CDR3 is 11 residues long. CDR1 and CDR2 from the germline V gene are GTSNPN and SVGIG (reference sequence). As DNA, the CDR3 is TGTGCCTGGAGTGTAACAGAGACCCAGTACTTC. It codes for CAWSVTETQYF.

This chain connects TRBV9 to TRBJ2-5; D gene unclear. Germline CDR1 reads SGDLS; CDR2 reads YYNGEE. The V and J ends lost 4 bases and 1 base respectively, with 11 bases between them. The CDR3 extends over 14 amino acids. This CDR3 reads CASSPRPLQETQYF. CDR3 sequence (DNA): TGTGCCAGCAGCCCAAGGCCCCTCCAAGAGACCCAGTACTTC.

Only a few counts were recorded for this clonotype. The V gene is TRBV4-3, the J gene TRBJ2-7; D gene ambiguous. Germline CDR1 and CDR2: LGHNA and YSLEER. V was pared by 0 bases and J by 1 base, with 10 bases between. The CDR3 has 15 residues. CDR3 DNA: TGCGCCAGCAGCCAAGATATAGGCAGATCCTACGAGCAGTACTTC. The encoded protein is CASSQDIGRSYEQYF.

J is TRBJ1-5 and V is TRBV7-2, with D tentatively TRBD1 (5 bases). From germline, CDR1 is SGHTA and CDR2 FQGNSA. Trimming took off 3 bases at V and 0 bases at J, with 6 bases between the two ends. CDR3 length equals 14 residues. DNA for the CDR3: TGTGCCAGCAGCTTCGACAGTAGCAATCAGCCCCAGCATTTT. Protein sequence: CASSFDSSNQPQHF.